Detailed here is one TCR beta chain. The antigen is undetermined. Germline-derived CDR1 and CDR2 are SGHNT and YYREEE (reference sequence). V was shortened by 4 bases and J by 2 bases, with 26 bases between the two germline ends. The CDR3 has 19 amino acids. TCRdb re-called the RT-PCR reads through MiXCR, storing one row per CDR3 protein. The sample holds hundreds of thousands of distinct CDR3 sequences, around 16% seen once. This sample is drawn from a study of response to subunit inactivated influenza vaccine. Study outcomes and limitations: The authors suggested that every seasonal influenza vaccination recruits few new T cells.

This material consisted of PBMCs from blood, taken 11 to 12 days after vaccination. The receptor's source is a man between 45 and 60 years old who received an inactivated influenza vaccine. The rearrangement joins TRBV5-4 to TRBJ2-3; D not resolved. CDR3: CASSPGLILYYIDTDTQYF. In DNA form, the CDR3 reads TGTGCCAGCAGCCCCGGGCTCATTTTATATTATATTGACACAGATACGCAGTATTTT. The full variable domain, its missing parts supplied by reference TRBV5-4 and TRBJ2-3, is ETGVTQSPTHLIKTRGQQVTLRCSSQSGHNTVSWYQQALGQGPQFIFQYYREEENGRGNFPPRFSGLQFPNYSSELNVNALELDDSALYLCASSPGLILYYIDTDTQYFGPGTRLTVL.